These 31 T cell receptor beta chains were sequenced from one sample in a study of CD8+CD57+ T cells in acquired aplastic anemia. Genomic DNA templated the TCR beta VDJ and CDR3 profiling. TCRdb fed the reads into MiXCR, producing one record per CDR3 protein. The data show about 160,000 distinct CDR3 sequences, under 55% seen once. Patients chosen for sequencing had shown CD8+CD57+ cell expansion by flow cytometry. Sequencing was performed on sorted CD4+, CD8+, or CD8+CD57+ T cells (not recorded which) from PBMCs. The origin of the receptors is a human donor with aplastic anemia.

This clonotype was detected many times. This chain connects TRBV6-1 to TRBJ1-5; unclear D gene. CDR3 size: 14 residues. Germline V CDR1 and CDR2: MNHNS, SASEGT. The V end was cut by 2 bases, the J end by 6 bases, with 11 bases between. The CDR3 nucleotides read TGTGCCAGCAGTGAACTGGGAATAGGTCAGCCCCAGCATTTT. Amino acids: CASSELGIGQPQHF.

This clonotype was observed a few times. Being one base from a much bigger clone, this may be a read error. This chain joins TRBV5-6 and TRBJ2-7, with D unresolved. The CDR3 runs to 15 residues. V shed 4 bases and J shed 0 bases, with 14 bases lying between them. Germline V gene lookup returns CDR1 SGHDT and CDR2 YYEEEE. The CDR3 loop is CASSPNTSSSYEQYF. As DNA, the CDR3 is TGTGCCAGCAGCCCTAACACTTCGAGCTCCTACGAGCAGTACTTC.

The chain has TRBV12-3 or TRBV12-4 and TRBJ1-5; D is ambiguous. V gave up 5 bases and J gave up 7 bases, with 18 bases separating them. CDR3 length: 15 amino acids. The CDR3 DNA sequence: TGTGCCAGCAGTGACACCGGGATGGAAAGACAGCCCCAGCATTTT. Translated, it gives CASSDTGMERQPQHF.

This clonotype was seen only a few times. This rearrangement joins TRBV7-2 to TRBJ2-5, with a possible D match to TRBD2 (5 bases). The CDR3 totals 12 residues. Germline assignment: CDR1 SGHTA and CDR2 FQGNSA. V was cut by 7 bases and J by 5 bases, with 11 bases left in between. As DNA, the CDR3 is TGTGCCAGCACTCTCACGGGGGAGACCCAGTACTTC. Its protein is CASTLTGETQYF.

The chain recombines TRBV9 with TRBJ1-3, with D hard to call. CDR3 length: 12 residues. Trimming took 6 bases from V and 4 from J, leaving 8 bases between them. The germline V gene has CDR1 SGDLS and CDR2 YYNGEE. The CDR3 loop is CASTQNGNTIYF. CDR3 in DNA: TGTGCCAGCACCCAGAACGGAAACACCATATATTTT.

This clonotype came up a few times. The chain links TRBV15 to TRBJ2-7, with D unclear. V was trimmed by 0 bases and J by 3 bases, leaving 6 bases between them. The CDR3 is 13 residues long. Looked up from germline, CDR1 is LNHNV and CDR2 is YYDKDF (reference sequence). Here the CDR3 reads CATSRDAVYEQYF. CDR3 sequence (DNA): TGTGCCACCAGCAGAGACGCGGTCTACGAGCAGTACTTC.

CDR3 in amino acids: CASSYYPGEQYF. The CDR3 nucleotides are TGTGCCAGCAGCTACTACCCTGGGGAGCAGTACTTC. This chain links TRBV7-9 with TRBJ2-7; D call uncertain. The CDR3 covers 12 residues. Germline CDR1 and CDR2: SEHNR and FQNEAQ (reference sequence). V shed 4 bases and J shed 7 bases, with 11 bases lying between them.

This clonotype was seen at least ten times. The CDR3 sequence: CASSLAGQGTEAFF. In DNA form, the CDR3 reads TGTGCCAGCAGTTTAGCGGGACAGGGCACTGAAGCTTTCTTT. The rearrangement joins TRBV12-3 or TRBV12-4 to TRBJ1-1; TRBD1 agrees at 9 bases. Germline trimming cut 0 bases from V and 4 bases from J; bases unmatched to any gene: 0. The CDR3 is 14 amino acids.

Many counts were recorded for this clonotype. The chain recombines TRBV6-5 with TRBJ2-1; D tentatively reads TRBD1 or TRBD2 (5 bases each). Germline assignment: CDR1 MNHEY and CDR2 SVGAGI. Trimming removed 4 bases from V and 13 bases from J, with 11 bases in between. CDR3 size: 11 residues. The CDR3 DNA reads as TGTGCCAGCAGTTTCCGGGACGCCCAGTTCTTC. As protein: CASSFRDAQFF.

This clonotype is classed as medium-sized. CDR3 region: CASSEWTANTEAFF. For the CDR3, the DNA is TGTGCCAGCAGTGAATGGACGGCGAACACTGAAGCTTTCTTT. This chain connects TRBV2 to TRBJ1-1; no clear D. Trimming shortened V by 2 bases and J by 1 base, and 8 bases separated the two germline ends. This CDR3 spans 14 amino acids. Germline V gene lookup returns CDR1 SNHLY and CDR2 FYNNEI.

This clonotype has only a few counts. The CDR3 end shows no conserved phenylalanine or tryptophan, and so a read error is likely. V and J are TRBV4-2 and TRBJ2-7; 10 bases fit TRBD2. Unmatched junction bases numbered 6, after V lost 4 bases and J lost 0 bases. The CDR3 contains 16 residues. Germline V lookup: CDR1 LGHNA, CDR2 YNFKEQ. The CDR3 region has the DNA TGTGCCAGCAGCCCCTCAGCGGGAGGGTCCTCCTACGAGCAGTACCTC. Translated, it gives CASSPSAGGSSYEQYL.

This chain connects TRBV19 to TRBJ1-2; no clear D gene. The CDR3 is 13 amino acids. Germline lookup yields CDR1 LNHDA and CDR2 SQIVND (reference sequence). The CDR3 sequence: CAGSAGENYGYTF. In nucleotides, the CDR3 is TGTGCGGGTTCCGCCGGGGAGAACTATGGCTACACCTTC.

This chain joins TRBV4-2 and TRBJ1-6; TRBD1 aligns across 7 bases. V shed 5 bases and J 5 bases; nucleotides not matched to a gene: 6. The CDR3 length is 15 residues. The germline CDR1 and CDR2 sequences are LGHNA and YNFKEQ. CDR3 DNA: TGTGCCAGCAGCTACGGGACAGCAGATAATTCACCCCTCCACTTT. Its translation is CASSYGTADNSPLHF.

V and J are TRBV20-1 and TRBJ2-7; possibly TRBD1 for D (6 bases). The V end was cut by 5 bases, the J end by 3 bases, with 14 bases between. The CDR3 runs to 13 residues. Germline V CDR1 and CDR2: DFQATT, SNEGSKA (reference sequence). In DNA, the CDR3 is TGCAGTGCTGAAGGGACATTGAACTACGAGCAGTACTTC. Its protein product is CSAEGTLNYEQYF.

The rearrangement uses TRBV10-3 and TRBJ2-3, with TRBD1 matching over 11 bases. After removal of 8 bases from V and 3 bases from J, the junction contained 7 bases not matched to a gene. CDR1 and CDR2 (germline): ENHRY, SYGVKD. The CDR3 covers 15 residues. The CDR3 DNA sequence: TGTGCCATCCTGGGGACAGGGGGTTCGACAGATACGCAGTATTTT. Translation gives CAILGTGGSTDTQYF.

The chain carries TRBV12-3 or TRBV12-4 and TRBJ1-2, with D unresolved. Trimming shortened V by 6 bases and J by 5 bases, and 13 bases separated the two germline ends. The CDR3 spans 13 residues. Here the CDR3 DNA reads TGTGCCAGCAGCTTATCCGATGGATATGGCTACACCTTC. Its translation is CASSLSDGYGYTF.

V and J are TRBV20-1 and TRBJ1-1; TRBD1 agrees at 9 bases. The CDR3 loop spans 12 amino acids. Trimming cost V 2 bases and J 11 bases; bases outside gene matches: 6. In germline, CDR1 is DFQATT, CDR2 SNEGSKA (reference sequence). The CDR3 loop is CSARHGTGRAFF. In DNA form, the CDR3 reads TGCAGTGCTAGACATGGGACAGGGAGGGCTTTCTTT.

The V and J genes are TRBV27 and TRBJ2-3; D might be TRBD1 (7 bases). The CDR3 sequence is 18 residues long. Trimming took 3 bases from V and 2 from J, leaving 21 bases between them. Germline V gives CDR1 MNHEY, CDR2 SMNVEV (reference sequence). CDR3 loop: CASSLRGLEGATTDTQYF. CDR3 DNA sequence: TGTGCCAGCAGTTTGAGGGGTCTGGAGGGGGCTACCACAGATACGCAGTATTTT.

In its sample, this clonotype was seen many times. The chain combines TRBV9 with TRBJ2-7; D is ambiguous. This CDR3 region has 14 residues. Germline-derived CDR1 and CDR2 are SGDLS and YYNGEE. V shed 3 bases and J shed 5 bases, with 15 bases lying between them. The CDR3 nucleotides read TGTGCCAGCAGCGGAGAGGACCGATGGGACGAGCAGTACTTC. It specifies CASSGEDRWDEQYF. The complete variable domain, with remaining parts taken from reference TRBV9 and TRBJ2-7, reads DSGVTQTPKHLITATGQRVTLRCSPRSGDLSVYWYQQSLDQGLQFLIQYYNGEERAKGNILERFSAQQFPDLHSELNLSSLELGDSALYFCASSGEDRWDEQYFGPGTRLTVT.

Comment on this clonotype: This may arise from a read error, as a much more abundant clone is one base away. This chain joins TRBV30 and TRBJ2-7; D call uncertain. CDR1 GTSNPN and CDR2 SVGIG come from the germline V gene (reference sequence). This CDR3 is built from 14 residues. Written as DNA, the CDR3 is TGTGCCAGGAGTCCTCCTACCGTCGCCTACGAGCAGTACTTC. This codes for CARSPPTVAYEQYF.

This clonotype showed up many times. Here the CDR3 reads CASSTTYEQYF. The CDR3 DNA follows: TGTGCCAGCAGTACCACCTACGAGCAGTACTTC. The chain links TRBV28 to TRBJ2-7; no definite D call. Looked up from germline, CDR1 is MDHEN and CDR2 is SYDVKM. V shed 5 bases and J shed 2 bases, with 4 bases lying between them. The CDR3 runs to 11 residues.

This clonotype has ten or more counts. The chain is built from TRBV7-6 and TRBJ2-1; 12 positions match TRBD2. This CDR3 region has 16 residues. Looked up from germline, CDR1 is SGHVS and CDR2 is FNYEAQ. The V gene end was trimmed by 5 bases and the J gene end by 4 bases; junction bases not matched to a gene: 6. Here the CDR3 DNA reads TGTGCCAGCAGCGTCCGGACTAGCGGGGTGTACAATGAGCAGTTCTTC. Translation: CASSVRTSGVYNEQFF.

This clonotype was detected only a few times. Germline and junction disagree at one end, which may indicate a read error. The V gene is TRBV11-3, the J gene TRBJ1-6, with D unclear. CDR1 and CDR2 (germline): SGHNT, YENEEA. The length of the CDR3 is 14 residues. CDR3 protein: CAGSLVGPDSPLHF. DNA for the CDR3: TGTGCCGGCAGCTTGGTAGGCCCGGATTCACCCCTCCACTTT.

This clonotype was recorded at least ten times. The chain uses TRBV6-1 and TRBJ1-2; 12 nucleotides line up with TRBD1. The J segment lost 2 bases and the V segment lost 4 bases, leaving 5 bases of the junction unmatched. CDR3 length: 16 residues. Per the germline V gene, CDR1 is MNHNS and CDR2 is SASEGT. CDR3: CASSAGQGATNYGYTF. CDR3 in DNA: TGTGCCAGCAGTGCGGGACAGGGGGCGACAAACTATGGCTACACCTTC.

The J gene is TRBJ2-1, the V gene TRBV4-3; 9 bases line up with TRBD2. The CDR3 runs 14 residues. V lost 2 bases and J lost 4; bases outside the gene matches: 0. CDR1 is LGHNA, CDR2 YSLEER, per germline. CDR3 sequence reads: CASSQSGGYNEQFF. CDR3 DNA: TGCGCCAGCAGCCAAAGCGGGGGGTACAATGAGCAGTTCTTC.

The rearrangement joins TRBV6-2 or TRBV6-3 to TRBJ2-4; the D call may be TRBD1 or TRBD2 (6 bases each). The CDR3 length is 16 residues. The V and J ends lost 8 bases and 6 bases respectively, with 23 bases between them. Germline CDR1 MNHEY, CDR2 SVGEGT. CDR3 sequence: CASSSGGTLGGNIQYF. Here the CDR3 DNA reads TGTGCCAGCTCTTCGGGCGGGACCCTAGGGGGAAACATTCAGTACTTC.

This clonotype was counted at least ten times. The rearrangement uses TRBV11-2 and TRBJ2-3; 7 nucleotides line up with TRBD2. The CDR3 extends over 15 amino acids. Germline CDR1 reads SGHAT; CDR2 reads FQNNGV. V lost 5 bases, J lost 8 bases, and 13 bases stayed unmatched. The CDR3 region has the DNA TGTGCCAGCAGCCCCCGACTAGCAGAGGCCCCTACGCAGTATTTT. Encoded protein: CASSPRLAEAPTQYF.

This clonotype was seen repeatedly, ten times or more. The chain carries TRBV4-1 and TRBJ2-1, with D uncertain. Looked up from germline, CDR1 is MGHRA and CDR2 is YSYEKL. V lost 4 bases and J 4 bases, leaving 5 bases between the germline ends. The CDR3 contains 12 residues. Here the CDR3 reads CASSPPYNEQFF. DNA of the CDR3: TGCGCCAGCAGCCCCCCGTACAATGAGCAGTTCTTC.

The J gene is TRBJ1-6, the V gene TRBV10-3; 9 bases fit TRBD1. Germline V lookup: CDR1 ENHRY, CDR2 SYGVKD. The CDR3 contains 16 residues. The trim removed 4 bases at V and 4 bases at J, leaving 5 bases unmatched. CDR3 DNA: TGTGCCATCAGTGGGACAGGGGCTCCATATAATTCACCCCTCCACTTT. It codes for CAISGTGAPYNSPLHF.

The rearrangement uses TRBV5-6 and TRBJ1-1; D unclear. The CDR3 totals 13 residues. V lost 1 base, J lost 5 bases, and 9 bases lay in between. CDR1 and CDR2 from the germline V gene are SGHDT and YYEEEE. This chain's CDR3 is CASSLPYGTEAFF. CDR3 DNA: TGTGCCAGCAGCTTGCCCTATGGGACTGAAGCTTTCTTT.

J is TRBJ2-1 and V is TRBV20-1; D gene ambiguous. Germline V gene lookup returns CDR1 DFQATT and CDR2 SNEGSKA (reference sequence). This CDR3 is 13 amino acids long. V was cut by 1 base and J by 4 bases, with 8 bases left in between. The CDR3 is CSARGLVYNEQFF. Here the CDR3 DNA reads TGCAGTGCTAGAGGCCTAGTTTACAATGAGCAGTTCTTC.